This T cell receptor beta chain originates from a study of neurological immune-mediated disorders. 5'RACE employing 10-nucleotide random UMIs yielded the cDNA. A single run covered 15-18 subjects with over 190 million TCR-beta sequences. TCRdb re-called the 5' RACE reads with MiXCR, one entry per CDR3 protein. The sample includes about 71,000 distinct CDR3 sequences, about a tenth of them seen just once. This clonotype was seen at least ten times. Antigen unknown. Study-level results: While HTLV-1-associated myelopathy showed the greatest TCR clonal expansion, multiple sclerosis showed the least, falling below healthy controls.

This CDR3 contains 14 residues. Germline V gives CDR1 SGHRS, CDR2 YFSETQ. The junction had 1 base not matched to a gene; V was cut back by 2 bases and J by 4 bases. Noted time point: longitudinal time-point 1 (baseline). From 2 million PBMCs stored at -80 C, the unsorted libraries were generated. This chain uses TRBV5-1 with TRBJ2-2, with 8 bases that match TRBD1. This receptor was taken from a man aged 25 to 40 in good health. The sequencing input was PBMCs. CDR3 in amino acids: CASSFGTGTGELFF. For the CDR3, the DNA is TGCGCCAGCAGCTTCGGGACAGGCACCGGGGAGCTGTTTTTT.